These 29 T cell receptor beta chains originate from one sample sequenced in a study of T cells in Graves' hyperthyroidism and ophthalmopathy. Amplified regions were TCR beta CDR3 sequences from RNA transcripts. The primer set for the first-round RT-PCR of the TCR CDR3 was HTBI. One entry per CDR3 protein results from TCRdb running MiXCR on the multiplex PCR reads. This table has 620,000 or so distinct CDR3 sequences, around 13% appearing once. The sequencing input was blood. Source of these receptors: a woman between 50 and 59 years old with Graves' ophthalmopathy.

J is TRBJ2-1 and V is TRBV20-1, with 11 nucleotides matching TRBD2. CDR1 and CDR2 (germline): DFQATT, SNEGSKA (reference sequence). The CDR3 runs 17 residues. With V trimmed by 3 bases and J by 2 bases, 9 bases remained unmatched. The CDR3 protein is CSASLGLAESPYNEQFF. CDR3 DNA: TGCAGTGCTAGCCTGGGACTAGCGGAGAGCCCCTACAATGAGCAGTTCTTC.

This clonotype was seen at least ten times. Here the CDR3 DNA reads TGTGCCAGCAGTTTATCGGGGGTCCTCTACGAGCAGTACTTC. This codes for CASSLSGVLYEQYF. The chain joins TRBV27 to TRBJ2-7; D could derive from TRBD1 or TRBD2 (5 bases each). Trimming shortened V by 0 bases and J by 3 bases, and 9 bases separated the two germline ends. The CDR3 runs 14 residues. Germline CDR1 and CDR2: MNHEY and SMNVEV (reference sequence).

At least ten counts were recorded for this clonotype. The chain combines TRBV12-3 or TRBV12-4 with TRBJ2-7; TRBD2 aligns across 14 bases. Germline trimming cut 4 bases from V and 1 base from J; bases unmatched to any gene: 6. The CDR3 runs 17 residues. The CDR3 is CASSSGLAGVGSYEQYF. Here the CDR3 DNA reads TGTGCCAGCAGTTCGGGACTAGCGGGAGTTGGGTCCTACGAGCAGTACTTC.

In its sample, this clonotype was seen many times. CDR3 bases: TGTGCCAGCACCCCGCCCCCCATTACTAGCGGGAGGGCCTGGGGGGAAGAGACCCAGTACTTC. Translating gives CASTPPPITSGRAWGEETQYF. V and J are TRBV28 and TRBJ2-5; TRBD2 agrees at 13 bases. This CDR3 contains 21 residues. V lost 7 bases and J lost 3; bases outside the gene matches: 23. Germline-derived CDR1 and CDR2 are MDHEN and SYDVKM.

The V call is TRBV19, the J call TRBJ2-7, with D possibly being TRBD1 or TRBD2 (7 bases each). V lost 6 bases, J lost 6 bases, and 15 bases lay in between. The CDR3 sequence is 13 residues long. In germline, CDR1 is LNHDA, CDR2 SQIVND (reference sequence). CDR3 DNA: TGTGCCAGTAGCAATACAGGGGAGGGCGAGCAGTACTTC. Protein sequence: CASSNTGEGEQYF.

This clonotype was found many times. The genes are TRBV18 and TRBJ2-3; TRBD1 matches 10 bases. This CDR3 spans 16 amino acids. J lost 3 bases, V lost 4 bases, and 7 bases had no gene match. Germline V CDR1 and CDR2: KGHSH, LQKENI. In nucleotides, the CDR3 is TGTGCCAGCTCACAACCGGGACAGGGGAGGACAGATACGCAGTATTTT. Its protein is CASSQPGQGRTDTQYF. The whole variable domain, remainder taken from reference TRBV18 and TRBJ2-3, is NAGVMQNPRHLVRRRGQEARLRCSPMKGHSHVYWYRQLPEEGLKFMVYLQKENIIDESGMPKERFSAEFPKEGPSILRIQQVVRGDSAAYFCASSQPGQGRTDTQYFGPGTRLTVL.

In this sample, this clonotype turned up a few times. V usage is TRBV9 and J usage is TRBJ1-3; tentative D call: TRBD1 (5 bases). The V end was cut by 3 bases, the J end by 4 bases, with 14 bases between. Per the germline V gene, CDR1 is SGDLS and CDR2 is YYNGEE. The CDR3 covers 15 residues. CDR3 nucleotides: TGTGCCAGCAGCGCGAGACAGCGCTCGGGAAACACCATATATTTT. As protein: CASSARQRSGNTIYF.

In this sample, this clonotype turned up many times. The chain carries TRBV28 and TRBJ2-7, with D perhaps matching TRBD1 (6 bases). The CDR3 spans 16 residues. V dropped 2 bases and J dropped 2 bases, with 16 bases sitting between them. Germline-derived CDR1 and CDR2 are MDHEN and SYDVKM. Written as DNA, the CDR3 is TGTGCCAGCAGTTTAGGCCTTGGACAGACACCCTACGAGCAGTACTTC. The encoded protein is CASSLGLGQTPYEQYF. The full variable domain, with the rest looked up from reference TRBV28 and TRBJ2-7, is DVKVTQSSRYLVKRTGEKVFLECVQDMDHENMFWYRQDPGLGLRLIYFSYDVKMKEKGDIPEGYSVSREKKERFSLILESASTNQTSMYLCASSLGLGQTPYEQYFGPGTRLTVT.

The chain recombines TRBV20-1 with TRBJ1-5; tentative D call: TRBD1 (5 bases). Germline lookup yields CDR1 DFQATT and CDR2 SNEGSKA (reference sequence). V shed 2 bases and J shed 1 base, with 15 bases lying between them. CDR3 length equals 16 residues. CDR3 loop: CSARRGGLGSNQPQHF. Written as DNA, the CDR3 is TGCAGTGCTAGAAGGGGAGGGCTTGGGAGCAATCAGCCCCAGCATTTT.

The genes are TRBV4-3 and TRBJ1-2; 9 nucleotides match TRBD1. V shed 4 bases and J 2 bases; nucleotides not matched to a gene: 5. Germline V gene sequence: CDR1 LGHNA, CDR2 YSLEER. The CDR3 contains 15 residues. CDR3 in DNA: TGCGCCAGCAGCCCGTACAGGGGGCCCAACTATGGCTACACCTTC. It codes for CASSPYRGPNYGYTF.

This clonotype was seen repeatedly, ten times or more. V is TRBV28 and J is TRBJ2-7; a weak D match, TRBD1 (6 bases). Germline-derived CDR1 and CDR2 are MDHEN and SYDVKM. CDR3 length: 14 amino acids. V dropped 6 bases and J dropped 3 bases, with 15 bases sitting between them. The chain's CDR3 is CASRTSGQSYEQYF. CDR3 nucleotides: TGTGCCAGCAGGACGTCAGGACAGAGCTACGAGCAGTACTTC.

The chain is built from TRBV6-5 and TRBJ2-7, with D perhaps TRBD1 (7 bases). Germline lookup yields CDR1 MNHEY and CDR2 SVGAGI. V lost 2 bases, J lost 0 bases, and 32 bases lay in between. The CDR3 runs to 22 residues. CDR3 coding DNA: TGTGCCAGCAGTTACCCCCGACGGGGCGGATCTAGGGGGCGGGGATACTCCTACGAGCAGTACTTC. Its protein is CASSYPRRGGSRGRGYSYEQYF.

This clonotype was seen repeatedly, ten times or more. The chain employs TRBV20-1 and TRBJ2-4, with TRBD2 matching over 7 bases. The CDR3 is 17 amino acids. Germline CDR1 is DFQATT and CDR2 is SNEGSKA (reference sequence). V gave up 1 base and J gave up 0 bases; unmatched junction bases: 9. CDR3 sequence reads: CSARGGSGPVAKNIQYF. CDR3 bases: TGCAGTGCTAGAGGCGGTAGCGGGCCAGTAGCCAAAAACATTCAGTACTTC.

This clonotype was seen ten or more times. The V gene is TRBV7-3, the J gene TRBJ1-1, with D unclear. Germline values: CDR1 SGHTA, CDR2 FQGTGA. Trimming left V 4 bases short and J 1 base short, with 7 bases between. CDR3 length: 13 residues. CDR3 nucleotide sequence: TGTGCCAGCAGCTCTCACAAGAACACTGAAGCTTTCTTT. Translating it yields CASSSHKNTEAFF.

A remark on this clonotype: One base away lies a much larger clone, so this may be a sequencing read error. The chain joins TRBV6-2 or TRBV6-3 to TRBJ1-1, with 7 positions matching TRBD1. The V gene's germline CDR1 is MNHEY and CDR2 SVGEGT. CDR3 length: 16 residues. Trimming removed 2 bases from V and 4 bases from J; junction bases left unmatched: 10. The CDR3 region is CASSYLTPQGGTEAFF. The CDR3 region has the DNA TGTGCCAGCAGTTACCTGACCCCCCAGGGGGGCACTGAAGCTTTCTTT.

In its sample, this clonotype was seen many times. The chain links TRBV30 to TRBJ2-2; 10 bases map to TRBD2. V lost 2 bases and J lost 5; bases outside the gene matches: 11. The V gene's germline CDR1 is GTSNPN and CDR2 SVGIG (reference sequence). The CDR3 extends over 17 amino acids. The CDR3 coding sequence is TGTGCCTGGAGTAGGGTTAGCGGGAGGAAAGGTACCGGGGAGCTGTTTTTT. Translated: CAWSRVSGRKGTGELFF.

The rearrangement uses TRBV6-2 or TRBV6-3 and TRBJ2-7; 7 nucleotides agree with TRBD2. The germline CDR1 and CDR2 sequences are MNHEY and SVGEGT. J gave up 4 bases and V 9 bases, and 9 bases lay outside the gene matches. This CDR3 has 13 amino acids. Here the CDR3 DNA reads TGTGCCAGTTCCAGAGCGGGAATGTACGAGCAGTACTTC. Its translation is CASSRAGMYEQYF.

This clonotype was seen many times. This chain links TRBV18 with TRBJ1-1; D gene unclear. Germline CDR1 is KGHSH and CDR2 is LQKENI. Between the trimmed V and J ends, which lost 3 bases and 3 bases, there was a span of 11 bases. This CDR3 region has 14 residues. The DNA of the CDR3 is TGTGCCAGCTCACCGGGAGGACTGGACACTGAAGCTTTCTTT. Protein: CASSPGGLDTEAFF.

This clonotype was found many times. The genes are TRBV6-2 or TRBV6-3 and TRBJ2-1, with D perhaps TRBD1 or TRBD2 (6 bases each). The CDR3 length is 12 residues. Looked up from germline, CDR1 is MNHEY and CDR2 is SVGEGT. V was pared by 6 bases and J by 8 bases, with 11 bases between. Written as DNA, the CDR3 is TGTGCCAGCAGCGCAGGGGACTATGAGCAGTTCTTC. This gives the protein CASSAGDYEQFF.

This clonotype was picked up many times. The CDR3 protein is CASSLAGSGAETQYF. Here the CDR3 DNA reads TGCGCCAGCAGCTTGGCCGGTTCGGGGGCGGAGACCCAGTACTTC. The chain uses TRBV5-1 and TRBJ2-5; D is perhaps TRBD1 or TRBD2 (6 bases each). Trimming took 0 bases from V and 5 from J, leaving 14 bases between them. This CDR3 has 15 amino acids. Germline V lookup: CDR1 SGHRS, CDR2 YFSETQ.

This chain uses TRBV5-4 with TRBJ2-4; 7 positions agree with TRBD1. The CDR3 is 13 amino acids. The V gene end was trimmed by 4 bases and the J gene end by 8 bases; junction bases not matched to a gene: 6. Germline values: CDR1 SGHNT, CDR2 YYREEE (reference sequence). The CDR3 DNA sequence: TGTGCCAGCAGCGAAGGGACAGAGGACATTCAGTACTTC. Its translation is CASSEGTEDIQYF.

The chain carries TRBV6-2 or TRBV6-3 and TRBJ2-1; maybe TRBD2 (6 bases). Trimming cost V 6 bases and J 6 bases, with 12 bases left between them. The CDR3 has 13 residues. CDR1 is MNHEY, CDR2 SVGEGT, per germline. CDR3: CASSLTRSNEQFF. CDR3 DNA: TGTGCCAGCAGCCTGACTAGATCCAATGAGCAGTTCTTC.

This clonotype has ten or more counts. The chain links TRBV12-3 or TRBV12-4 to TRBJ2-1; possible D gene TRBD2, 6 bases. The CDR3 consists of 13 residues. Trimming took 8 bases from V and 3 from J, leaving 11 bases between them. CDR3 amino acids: CASARGLYNEQFF. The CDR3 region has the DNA TGTGCCAGCGCGCGGGGACTCTACAATGAGCAGTTCTTC.

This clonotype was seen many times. The CDR3: CASSRQGLEAFF. CDR3 nucleotides: TGTGCCAGCAGTCGACAGGGGCTTGAAGCTTTCTTT. V usage is TRBV12-3 or TRBV12-4 and J usage is TRBJ1-1; 8 nucleotides line up with TRBD1. After removal of 5 bases from V and 7 bases from J, the junction contained 3 bases not matched to a gene. The CDR3 sequence is 12 residues long.

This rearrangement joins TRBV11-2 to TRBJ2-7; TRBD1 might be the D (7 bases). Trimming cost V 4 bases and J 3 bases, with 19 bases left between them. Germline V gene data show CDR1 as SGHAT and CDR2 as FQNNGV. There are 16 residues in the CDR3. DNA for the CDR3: TGTGCCAGCAGCTCTTCGACAGGGACTCTCAACTACGAGCAGTACTTC. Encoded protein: CASSSSTGTLNYEQYF.

DNA of the CDR3: TGTGCCAGTAGTAGAACCGGGACAGCTCATAGCAATCAGCCCCAGCATTTT. Its translation: CASSRTGTAHSNQPQHF. The V gene is TRBV19, the J gene TRBJ1-5; the match to TRBD1 covers 7 bases. The V gene's germline CDR1 is LNHDA and CDR2 SQIVND (reference sequence). The V gene end was trimmed by 4 bases and the J gene end by 0 bases; junction bases not matched to a gene: 9. The CDR3 extends over 17 amino acids.

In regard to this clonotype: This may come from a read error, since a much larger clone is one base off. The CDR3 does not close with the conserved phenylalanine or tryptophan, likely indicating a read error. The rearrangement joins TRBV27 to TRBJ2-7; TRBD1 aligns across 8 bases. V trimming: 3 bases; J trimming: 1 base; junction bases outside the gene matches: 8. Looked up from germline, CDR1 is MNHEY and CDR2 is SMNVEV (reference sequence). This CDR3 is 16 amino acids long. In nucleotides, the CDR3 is TGTGCCAGCAGTTTGAACGGACAGGGACTTTCCTACGAGCAGTACTCC. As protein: CASSLNGQGLSYEQYS.

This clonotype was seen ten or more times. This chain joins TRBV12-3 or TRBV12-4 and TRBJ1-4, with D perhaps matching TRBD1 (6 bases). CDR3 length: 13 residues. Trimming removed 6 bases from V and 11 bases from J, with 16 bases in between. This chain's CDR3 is CASSRTAEEKLFF. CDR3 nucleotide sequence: TGTGCCAGCAGCCGGACAGCCGAGGAGAAACTGTTTTTT.

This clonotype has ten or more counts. For the CDR3, the DNA is TGTGCCAGCACTAAACCCGGACTAGCGTATACTAGCTCCTACAATGAGCAGTTCTTC. Encoded protein: CASTKPGLAYTSSYNEQFF. The V gene is TRBV12-3 or TRBV12-4, the J gene TRBJ2-1, with TRBD2 matching over 9 bases. V lost 7 bases and J lost 0; bases outside the gene matches: 16. This CDR3 has 19 residues.